Listed below are T cell receptor beta chains from one sample, sequenced in a study of blood T cell repertoires in COVID-19. Measured with immunoSEQ multiplex PCR; TCRdb has only the in-frame clones, and not every one. In the table there are a few hundred thousand clones, over 80% of which are singletons. Sequencing was performed on PBMCs or T cells enriched from blood (not recorded which). The receptors come from a man aged 25-45 years who had recovered from COVID-19. CDR3s include the opening cysteine and the closing phenylalanine or tryptophan. The order of the fields is D gene, J gene, V gene, clone size, CDR3 protein, CDR3 DNA. The D gene is left open where the match is weak. Size values are once, few and many counts, or a class for expanded clones, and some rows have none.

D: NA
J: TRBJ2-7
V: TRBV18
size: NA
CDR3: CASSTERGNTYEQYF
DNA: TGTGCCAGCTCAACGGAGAGGGGGAATACCTACGAGCAGTACTTC

D: NA
J: TRBJ2-1
V: TRBV20-1
size: NA
CDR3: CSAATYNEQFF
DNA: TGCAGTGCTGCTACCTACAATGAGCAGTTCTTC

D: TRBD1
J: TRBJ1-2
V: TRBV5-5
size: NA
CDR3: CASSSTGTGMRDYGYTF
DNA: TGTGCCAGCAGCTCCACCGGGACAGGGATGCGGGACTATGGCTACACCTTC

D: NA
J: TRBJ1-3
V: TRBV19
size: NA
CDR3: CASSFSSGNTIYF
DNA: TGTGCCAGTAGTTTCAGCTCTGGAAACACCATATATTTT

D: TRBD2
J: TRBJ2-3
V: TRBV11-3
size: NA
CDR3: CASSFRTSGGADTQYF
DNA: TGTGCCAGCAGCTTCAGGACTAGCGGGGGGGCAGATACGCAGTATTTT

D: TRBD1
J: TRBJ2-7
V: TRBV11-3
size: NA
CDR3: CASSYPDRGHNEQYF
DNA: TGTGCCAGCAGCTACCCGGACAGGGGGCATAACGAGCAGTACTTC

D: NA
J: TRBJ1-6
V: TRBV29-1
size: few
CDR3: CSVSGDTYNSPLHF
DNA: TGCAGCGTTTCAGGGGACACCTATAATTCACCCCTCCACTTT

D: TRBD1
J: TRBJ1-5
V: TRBV5-8
size: once
CDR3: CASSLGDRGYNQPQHF
DNA: TGTGCCAGCAGCCTGGGGGACAGGGGTTACAATCAGCCCCAGCATTTT

D: TRBD1
J: TRBJ2-2
V: TRBV12-5
size: NA
CDR3: CASGLRTGGYTGELFF
DNA: TGTGCTAGTGGTTTGCGGACAGGGGGTTACACCGGGGAGCTGTTTTTT

D: NA
J: TRBJ2-6
V: TRBV15
size: NA
CDR3: CATRRALRGRKANVLTF
DNA: TGTGCCACCAGGAGAGCCCTCCGAGGGCGAAAGGCCAACGTCCTGACTTTC

D: NA
J: TRBJ2-5
V: TRBV12-3/TRBV12-4
size: NA
CDR3: CASSLGDFETQYF
DNA: TGTGCCAGCAGTTTAGGGGACTTCGAGACCCAGTACTTC

D: TRBD1
J: TRBJ1-6
V: TRBV13
size: NA
CDR3: CASRGQGNSYNSPLHF
DNA: TGTGCCAGCCGGGGACAGGGGAACTCCTATAATTCACCCCTCCACTTT

D: TRBD2
J: TRBJ2-7
V: TRBV28
size: NA
CDR3: CASSLPPLAREQYF
DNA: TGTGCCAGCAGTCTTCCCCCACTAGCGAGAGAGCAGTACTTC

D: TRBD1
J: TRBJ1-4
V: TRBV28
size: NA
CDR3: CASSLFAEGAREKLFF
DNA: TGTGCCAGCAGTTTATTTGCGGAGGGGGCGAGGGAAAAACTGTTTTTT

D: NA
J: TRBJ1-3
V: TRBV10-2
size: NA
CDR3: CASSVGTTAGNTIYF
DNA: TGCGCCAGCAGTGTTGGCACTACGGCGGGAAACACCATATATTTT

D: NA
J: TRBJ2-7
V: TRBV5-1
size: NA
CDR3: CASSLAANSYEQYF
DNA: TGCGCCAGCAGCTTGGCCGCCAACAGCTACGAGCAGTACTTC

D: NA
J: TRBJ1-6
V: TRBV1
size: few
CDR3: CTSSQDGQGGGSPLHF
DNA: TGCACCAGCAGCCAAGATGGACAGGGAGGCGGTTCACCCCTCCACTTT

D: TRBD1
J: TRBJ2-1
V: TRBV11-2
size: once
CDR3: CASSLLSSGTGSYNEQFF
DNA: TGTGCCAGCAGCTTACTGTCCTCCGGGACAGGGTCCTACAATGAGCAGTTCTTC

D: NA
J: TRBJ1-1
V: TRBV20-1
size: NA
CDR3: CSARRTEAFF
DNA: TGCAGTGCTAGGCGGACTGAAGCTTTCTTT

D: NA
J: TRBJ1-2
V: TRBV28
size: NA
CDR3: CASSPHDRPYGYTF
DNA: TGTGCCAGCAGTCCACACGACAGGCCGTATGGCTACACCTTC

D: TRBD1
J: TRBJ2-2
V: TRBV9
size: NA
CDR3: CASSRGQGAGTGELFF
DNA: TGTGCCAGCAGCCGAGGACAGGGGGCGGGCACCGGGGAGCTGTTTTTT

D: NA
J: TRBJ2-1
V: TRBV10-2
size: NA
CDR3: CASWGGRNEQFF
DNA: TGCGCCTCATGGGGGGGGCGAAATGAGCAGTTCTTC

D: NA
J: TRBJ1-5
V: TRBV5-1
size: NA
CDR3: CASSLAPGNQPQHF
DNA: TGCGCCAGCAGCTTGGCCCCGGGCAATCAGCCCCAGCATTTT

D: TRBD1
J: TRBJ1-3
V: TRBV29-1
size: NA
CDR3: CSVEQGGGNTIYF
DNA: TGCAGCGTTGAACAGGGGGGTGGAAACACCATATATTTT

D: NA
J: TRBJ1-4
V: TRBV28
size: NA
CDR3: CASSWLRREKLFF
DNA: TGTGCCAGCAGTTGGCTTAGGAGGGAAAAACTGTTTTTT

D: NA
J: TRBJ1-2
V: TRBV11-2
size: NA
CDR3: CASSLEPGEGGYTF
DNA: TGTGCCAGCAGCTTAGAACCGGGGGAAGGTGGCTACACCTTC

D: TRBD1
J: TRBJ1-1
V: TRBV30
size: NA
CDR3: CAWSVVTGGATEAFF
DNA: TGTGCCTGGAGTGTGGTGACAGGGGGCGCAACTGAAGCTTTCTTT

D: TRBD1
J: TRBJ2-7
V: TRBV5-1
size: NA
CDR3: CASSYGQGTAYEQYF
DNA: TGCGCCAGCAGCTACGGACAGGGGACGGCCTACGAGCAGTACTTC

D: TRBD1
J: TRBJ1-2
V: TRBV11-2
size: once
CDR3: CASSSTGGSSRGGYTF
DNA: TGTGCCAGCAGCTCCACAGGGGGTTCGTCTCGTGGGGGCTACACCTTC

D: NA
J: TRBJ2-7
V: TRBV5-6
size: NA
CDR3: CASSFGSYEQYF
DNA: TGTGCCAGCAGCTTCGGGAGCTACGAGCAGTACTTC

D: NA
J: TRBJ2-7
V: TRBV5-4
size: NA
CDR3: CASSLEGEEEQYF
DNA: TGTGCCAGCAGCTTGGAAGGGGAAGAAGAGCAGTACTTC

D: TRBD1
J: TRBJ1-4
V: TRBV7-8
size: NA
CDR3: CASSPWPRGRRGNEKLFF
DNA: TGTGCCAGCAGCCCATGGCCCAGGGGGCGAAGAGGGAATGAAAAACTGTTTTTT

D: NA
J: TRBJ2-3
V: TRBV7-9
size: NA
CDR3: CASSFRGPGVDTQYF
DNA: TGTGCCAGCAGCTTCCGGGGTCCAGGCGTGGATACGCAGTATTTT

D: TRBD1
J: TRBJ2-7
V: TRBV27
size: NA
CDR3: CASSQGQGAPYEQYF
DNA: TGTGCCAGCAGTCAAGGACAGGGTGCCCCCTACGAGCAGTACTTC

D: TRBD1
J: TRBJ1-2
V: TRBV4-2
size: NA
CDR3: CASSHLEGTGSGYTF
DNA: TGTGCCAGCAGCCACTTAGAGGGGACAGGGTCTGGCTACACCTTC

D: TRBD1
J: TRBJ1-1
V: TRBV9
size: NA
CDR3: CASRQKTGGTEAFF
DNA: TGTGCCAGCAGACAAAAAACAGGGGGCACTGAAGCTTTCTTT

D: NA
J: TRBJ1-3
V: TRBV11-2
size: NA
CDR3: CASSLSRVTGNTIYF
DNA: TGTGCCAGCAGCTTATCACGGGTAACTGGAAACACCATATATTTT

D: TRBD1
J: TRBJ1-5
V: TRBV19
size: NA
CDR3: CASSAGQGGWQGQPQHF
DNA: TGTGCCAGTAGCGCGGGACAGGGGGGCTGGCAGGGTCAGCCCCAGCATTTT

D: TRBD1
J: TRBJ1-5
V: TRBV2
size: NA
CDR3: CASSPEGRGPLKPQHF
DNA: TGTGCCAGCAGCCCCGAGGGCAGGGGGCCCCTCAAGCCCCAGCATTTT

D: TRBD2
J: TRBJ2-7
V: TRBV28
size: NA
CDR3: CASSLRAHSGTGHEQYF
DNA: TGTGCCAGCAGTTTGAGGGCCCATAGCGGGACTGGCCACGAGCAGTACTTC

D: TRBD1
J: TRBJ1-5
V: TRBV7-9
size: NA
CDR3: CASSFGTGVNNQPQHF
DNA: TGTGCCAGCAGCTTTGGGACAGGGGTGAACAATCAGCCCCAGCATTTT

D: NA
J: TRBJ1-1
V: TRBV7-9
size: NA
CDR3: CASSLRGNEAFF
DNA: TGTGCCAGCAGCTTACGGGGAAATGAAGCTTTCTTT

D: NA
J: TRBJ1-3
V: TRBV28
size: NA
CDR3: CASSWRAGNTIYF
DNA: TGTGCCAGCAGTTGGCGGGCTGGAAACACCATATATTTT

D: NA
J: TRBJ2-7
V: TRBV10-2
size: NA
CDR3: CASSEELYKAYEQYF
DNA: TGCGCCAGCAGTGAGGAGCTCTATAAAGCCTACGAGCAGTACTTC

D: NA
J: TRBJ1-1
V: TRBV19
size: once
CDR3: CASSAGRQTNTEAFF
DNA: TGTGCCAGTAGCGCCGGGAGACAGACGAACACTGAAGCTTTCTTT